This T cell receptor beta chain was sequenced in a study of CD8+ T cells in alopecia areata. Background on the study: Treated patients were scored for severity by percent of scalp affected.

RNA extraction was followed by reverse transcription into cDNA, which acted as the sequencing template. The repertoire was sequenced with immunoSEQ multiplex PCR; TCRdb's copy has only in-frame clones and lacks some. This table has roughly 210,000 clones, roughly two fifths appearing once. This clone was detected only a few times. As yet, its antigen is unknown. Treatment in this sample: oral pan-JAK inhibitor, 5-10 mg twice daily. Study-wide results and limits: Since there was just one nonresponder, nobody can yet say how baseline CD8+ expansion ties to response. During tofacitinib treatment, many expanded lesional clones remained in scalp and blood.

Losses at the gene ends were 7 bases for V and 5 bases for J; bases not matched to a gene: 7. The CDR3 sequence is 13 residues long. Looked up from germline, CDR1 is SQVTM and CDR2 is ANQGSEA. The clonotype originates from a human donor with alopecia areata. Sequenced here: CD4+ T cells sorted from blood, sampled at roughly week 36, from a patient treated with tofacitinib. The chain uses TRBV29-1 and TRBJ2-5; 10 bases line up with TRBD2. The CDR3 is CSAALGLAETQYF. CDR3 DNA: TGCAGCGCCGCCTTGGGACTAGCGGAGACCCAGTACTTC.